This T cell receptor beta chain was captured in a study of blood T cell repertoires in COVID-19. The CDR3 extends over 15 amino acids. V shed 4 bases, J shed 8 bases, and the junction held 8 bases outside the gene matches. In germline, CDR1 is SGHKS, CDR2 YYEKEE (reference sequence). The authors' processing: Scientists estimated how many nucleated cells there were by amplifying reference gene primers. Produced via immunoSEQ multiplex PCR; TCRdb's table is partial and in-frame only. D and trimming were read from the DNA, whereas the V and J calls and clone size are those reported in that table. The table has 95,000 to 100,000 clones, 75% to 90% seen once; the top ten hold 1.5% to 2%.

The chain has TRBV5-5 and TRBJ1-6; the match to TRBD1 covers 8 bases. The sequence came from an older woman with active or convalescent COVID-19. Sequenced sample: peripheral blood. In DNA form, the CDR3 reads TGTGCCAGCAGCCAAAGGACAGGGCAGGATTCACCCCTCCACTTT. It codes for CASSQRTGQDSPLHF.